One T cell receptor beta chain is described in this entry. What antigen it recognizes has not been identified. No clone much larger than this one lies a single base away; base qualities are absent. A single peripheral blood draw of 90 to 150 mL on average was collected from each donor into heparinised tubes. Naive, central memory, regulatory and stem cell-like memory CD4+ T cells were sorted on a BD FACSAria II using a panel including CD45RO, CCR7, CD25, CD127, CD95 and CD27. All sorted populations exceeded 95% purity. PBMCs were isolated right away by Lymphoprep density gradient centrifugation and were stained directly, without culture. To minimize batch effects, samples were stained and sorted in pairs, one healthy donor with one patient per experiment. The source of the sample is a study of beta chain features in type 1 diabetes (dated by TCRdb to 2017 to 2018). With regard to the full study: No differences in mean age, gender distribution, total cell number or subset yield were found between patients and healthy donors. A total of approximately 100 million sorted cells were examined across all samples, and the number of cells per subset was strongly correlated with RNA yield. The study compared TCRB repertoires of sorted circulating CD4+ T cell subsets between recently diagnosed type 1 diabetes patients and matched healthy donors. Whereas all 30 or so donors provided naive and central memory subsets, regulatory and stem cell-like memory subsets were isolated from just 8 patients and roughly eight healthy donors.

The entire amount of isolated RNA was reverse transcribed using the High Capacity cDNA Reverse Transcription Kit, so the sequenced TCRB transcripts were expressed ones. Deep immunoSEQ sequencing was performed on naive, central memory and regulatory T cell samples, with an average of roughly 3.6 million total reads per sample. Sorted cells were lysed in RLT buffer, and RNA was extracted using DNase-treated RNeasy Micro or Mini kits according to cell number. Each cell subset was processed separately to prevent cross-contamination, with patient and healthy donor samples processed together. The immunoSEQ multiplex PCR was used to amplify TCRB sequences from cDNA, generating 87-bp fragments that spanned the CDR3 region. The amplicons were sequenced using the Illumina HiSeq platform. The study's own analysis went as follows. PCR bias was computationally corrected using synthetic template baselines, reads within Hamming distance 2 were collapsed, and singletons that could not be merged were discarded. By aligning reads against IMGT, V, D and J genes, CDR3 length, and insertions or deletions at six rearrangement sites were assigned. Clonotype counts were normalized to sorted cell number within each subset before computing true diversity and Gini coefficients with the tcR R package. The overlap coefficient, calculated on TCRB nucleotide sequences, was used to measure repertoire sharing. What TCRdb holds here is the immuneACCESS table cut down to in-frame rearrangements. Part of the clones is not present; checked against another copy, under half of the missing clones reflect an unresolved V gene, and the others are unexplained. V and J calls and clone size follow that table, whereas D and trimming were derived from the DNA. This sample comprises more than 95,000 clones, approximately 30% of them detected only once. About 0.57% of the sample is held by the ten biggest clonotypes.

The paper as a whole reports these results and caveats: Because cDNA was sequenced instead of genomic DNA, activated cells with high expression could be over-represented, although the groups did not differ in activation or CD3 levels. PCR might favor shorter templates, but patient and control samples were amplified and corrected together, so any skew would affect both groups equally. Naive, central memory and regulatory TCRB repertoires appeared more similar among patients than among healthy donors. HLA sub-analyses involved small numbers of individuals, so any influence of HLA type on TCRB rearrangement remained unresolved. At VDJ recombination sites, type 1 diabetes patients had fewer insertions and more deleted nucleotides, which implies abnormalities in thymic rearrangement. In all four CD4+ subsets, TCRB CDR3 length was moderately but significantly shorter in type 1 diabetes patients.

As encoded in the germline V gene (reference sequence), CDR1 is SGHNT while CDR2 is YYREEE. The CDR3 holds 15 amino acids from the cysteine to the phenylalanine. CDR3 DNA only is kept here, 45 bases in frame from base 1. V drops 1 base and J drops 2 bases, leaving 11 bases in between. The chain couples TRBV5-4 to TRBJ2-3, with a tentative D gene TRBD2 over 5 matching bases. The TCR sequence derives from a woman younger than 35 with type 1 diabetes. Sequencing was done on a sample of central memory CD4+ T cells from blood. The CDR3 is CASSLYSENTDTQYF. The DNA is as follows: TGTGCCAGCAGCTTGTATAGCGAGAACACAGATACGCAGTATTTT.